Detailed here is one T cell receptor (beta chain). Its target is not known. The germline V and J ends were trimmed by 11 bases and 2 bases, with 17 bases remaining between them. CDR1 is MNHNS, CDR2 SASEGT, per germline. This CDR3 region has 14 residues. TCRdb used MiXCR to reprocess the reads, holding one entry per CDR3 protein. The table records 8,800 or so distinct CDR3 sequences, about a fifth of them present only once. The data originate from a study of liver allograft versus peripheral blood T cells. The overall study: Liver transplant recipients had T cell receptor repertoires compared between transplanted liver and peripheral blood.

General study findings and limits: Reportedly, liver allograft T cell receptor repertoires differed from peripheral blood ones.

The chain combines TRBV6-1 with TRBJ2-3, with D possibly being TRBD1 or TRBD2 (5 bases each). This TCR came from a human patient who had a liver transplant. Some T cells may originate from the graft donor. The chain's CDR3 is CACVTGLATDTQYF. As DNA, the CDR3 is TGTGCCTGCGTCACGGGGCTTGCCACAGATACGCAGTATTTT.